This TCR beta chain came from a study of cytomegalovirus exposure and HLA in healthy donors. Study overall: The same platform as the approximately 660 first-cohort repertoires was used for the 120 validation repertoires, a later analysis reported. Whole-study findings and limits: TCR beta chains numbering 150 to 200 were designated cytomegalovirus-associated. According to a subsequent analysis, TCR clusters from the first cohort were inclined to appear together in the 100 to 150 validation repertoires.

Clones were read by immunoSEQ multiplex PCR, and TCRdb kept only the in-frame ones, dropping some. There are 220,000 or so clones in the sample; over 80% occur only once, and around 5.6% lies in the top ten. The CDR3 is 12 amino acids. Germline V lookup: CDR1 GTSNPN, CDR2 SVGIG (reference sequence). V dropped 5 bases and J dropped 7; count of bases not matched to a gene: 8. Remarks on this clone: Its antigen remains unknown.

The sample comprised PBMCs. The sequence was collected from a woman between 18 and 30 years old in good health and CMV-seronegative. The chain recombines TRBV30 with TRBJ2-7; 7 bases map to TRBD1. The CDR3 bases are TGTGCCTGGGCCAGGACAGGTGGGGAGCAGTACTTC. Translation: CAWARTGGEQYF.